The entry below gives a single T cell receptor (beta chain) sequence along with its context. This sample stems from a study of shared clonotypes between healthy human individuals. Germline V gene sequence: CDR1 GTSNPN, CDR2 SVGIG (reference sequence). The V and J ends lost 1 base and 10 bases, in that order; junction bases with no gene match: 6. There are 13 residues in the CDR3. Measured with immunoSEQ multiplex PCR; TCRdb has only the in-frame clones, and not every one. This sample has about 2.5 million clones, with just under 95% found just once. The receptor comes from a man aged 18 to 30 in good health. Some clones in this sample may be carry-over from other donors' samples. Sequenced material: naive CD4+ T cells from PBMCs. Subset of the sample: CD45RA+ positively selected. J is TRBJ2-1 and V is TRBV30; 8 bases are shared with TRBD2. This chain's CDR3 is CAWSGISGEEQFF. CDR3 DNA: TGTGCCTGGAGTGGTATTAGCGGGGAGGAGCAGTTCTTC.